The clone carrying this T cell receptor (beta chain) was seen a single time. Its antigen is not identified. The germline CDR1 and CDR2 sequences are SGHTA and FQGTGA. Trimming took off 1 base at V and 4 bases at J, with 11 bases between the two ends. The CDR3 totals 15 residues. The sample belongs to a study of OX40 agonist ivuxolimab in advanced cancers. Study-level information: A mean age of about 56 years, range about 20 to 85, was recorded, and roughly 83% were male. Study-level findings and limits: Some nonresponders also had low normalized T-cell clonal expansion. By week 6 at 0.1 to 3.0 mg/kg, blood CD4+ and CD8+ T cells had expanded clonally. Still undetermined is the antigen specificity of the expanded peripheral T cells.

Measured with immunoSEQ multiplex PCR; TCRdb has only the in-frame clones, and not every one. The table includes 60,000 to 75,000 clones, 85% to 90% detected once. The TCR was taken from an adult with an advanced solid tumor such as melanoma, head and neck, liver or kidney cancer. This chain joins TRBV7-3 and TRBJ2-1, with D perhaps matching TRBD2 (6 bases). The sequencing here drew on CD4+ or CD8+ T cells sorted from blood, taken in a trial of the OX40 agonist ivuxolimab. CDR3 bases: TGTGCCAGCAGCTTAATGGCGGGGTCTTACAATGAGCAGTTCTTC. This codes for CASSLMAGSYNEQFF.